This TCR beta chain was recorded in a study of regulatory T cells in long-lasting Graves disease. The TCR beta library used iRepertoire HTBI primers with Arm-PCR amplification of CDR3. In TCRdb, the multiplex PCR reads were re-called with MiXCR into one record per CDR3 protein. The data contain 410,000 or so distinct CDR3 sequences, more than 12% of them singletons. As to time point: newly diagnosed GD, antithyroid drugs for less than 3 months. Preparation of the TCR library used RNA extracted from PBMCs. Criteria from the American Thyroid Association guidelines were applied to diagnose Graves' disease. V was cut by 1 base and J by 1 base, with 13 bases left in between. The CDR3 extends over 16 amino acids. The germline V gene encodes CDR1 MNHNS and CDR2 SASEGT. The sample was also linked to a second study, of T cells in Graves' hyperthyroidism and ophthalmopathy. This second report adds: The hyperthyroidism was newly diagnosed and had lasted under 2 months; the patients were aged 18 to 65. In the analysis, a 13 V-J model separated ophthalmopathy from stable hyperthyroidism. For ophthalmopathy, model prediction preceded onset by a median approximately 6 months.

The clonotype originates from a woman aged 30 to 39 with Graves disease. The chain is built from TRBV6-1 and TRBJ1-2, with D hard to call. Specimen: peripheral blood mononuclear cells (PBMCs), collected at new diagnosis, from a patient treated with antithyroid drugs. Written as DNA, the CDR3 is TGTGCCAGCAGTGAAGAAGAGGGATCCATTAACTATGGCTACACCTTC. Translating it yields CASSEEEGSINYGYTF.